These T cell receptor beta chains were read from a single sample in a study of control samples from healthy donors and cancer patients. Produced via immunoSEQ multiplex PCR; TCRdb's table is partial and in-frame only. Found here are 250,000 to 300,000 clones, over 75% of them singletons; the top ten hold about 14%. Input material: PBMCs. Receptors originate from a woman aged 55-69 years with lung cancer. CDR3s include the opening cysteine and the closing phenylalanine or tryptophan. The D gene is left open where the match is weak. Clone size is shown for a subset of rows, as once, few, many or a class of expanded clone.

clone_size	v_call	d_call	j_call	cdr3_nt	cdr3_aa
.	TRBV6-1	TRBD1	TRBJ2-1	TGTGCCAGCAGTGAGTTGGCAGGGGGCCAATCCTACAATGAGCAGTTCTTC	CASSELAGGQSYNEQFF
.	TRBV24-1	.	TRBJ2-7	TGTGCCACCAGTGCTGCCTACGAGCAGTACTTC	CATSAAYEQYF
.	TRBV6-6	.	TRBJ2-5	TGTGCCAGCAGTTACAACAGGGAGGGAGAGACCCAGTACTTC	CASSYNREGETQYF
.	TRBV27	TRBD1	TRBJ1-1	TGTGCCAGCAGTTTAGAGTACAGGGGACCCTTGGAATTCGCTGAAGCTTTCTTT	CASSLEYRGPLEFAEAFF
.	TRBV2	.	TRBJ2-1	TGTGCCAGCAGGCTCTCTAGCGTCAATGAGCAGTTCTTC	CASRLSSVNEQFF
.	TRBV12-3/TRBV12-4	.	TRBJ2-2	TGTGCCAGCAGTTTGATGTTCAGCGGGGAGCTGTTTTTT	CASSLMFSGELFF
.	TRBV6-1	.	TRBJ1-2	TGTGCCAGCAGTGAAGGGGGCGTCGGCTACACCTTC	CASSEGGVGYTF
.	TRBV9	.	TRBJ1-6	TGTGCCAGCAGCGACCAGGGGTGGGTGAATAATTCACCCCTCCACTTT	CASSDQGWVNNSPLHF
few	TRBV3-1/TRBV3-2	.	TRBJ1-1	TGTGCCAGCAGCCACGAGGGGGAGGGCACTGAAGCTTTCTTT	CASSHEGEGTEAFF
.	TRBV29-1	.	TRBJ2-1	TGCAGCGGCGGGACACAGTACAATGAGCAGTTCTTC	CSGGTQYNEQFF
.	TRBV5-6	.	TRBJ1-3	TGTGCCAGCAGCTTGGGGCAGCTCTCTGGAAACACCATATATTTT	CASSLGQLSGNTIYF
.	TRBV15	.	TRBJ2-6	TGTGCCACCAGCAGCGACGTGTTTGGGGCTGGGGCCAACGTCCTGACTTTC	CATSSDVFGAGANVLTF
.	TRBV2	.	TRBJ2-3	TGTGCCAGCAGTGAAACAGATACGCAGTATTTT	CASSETDTQYF
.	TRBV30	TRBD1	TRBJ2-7	TGTGCCTGGAAGAAGCAGGGGGCTCGAGAGCAGTACTTC	CAWKKQGAREQYF
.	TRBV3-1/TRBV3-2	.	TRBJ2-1	TGTGCCAGCAGCCAAAGGCAGTTACCCAACAATGAGCAGTTCTTC	CASSQRQLPNNEQFF
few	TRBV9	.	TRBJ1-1	TGTGCCAGCAGCGTAGATCAGGGTCTGGGCACTGAAGCTTTCTTT	CASSVDQGLGTEAFF
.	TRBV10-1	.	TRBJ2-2	TGCGCCAGCAGTCCGAACACCGGGGAGCTGTTTTTT	CASSPNTGELFF
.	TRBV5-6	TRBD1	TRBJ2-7	TGTGCCAGCAGTTGGGGCCAGGGGGCCTACGAGCAGTACTTC	CASSWGQGAYEQYF
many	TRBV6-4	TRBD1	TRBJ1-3	TGTGCCAGCAGTCCGACAGGGGGCTCTGGAAACACCATATATTTT	CASSPTGGSGNTIYF
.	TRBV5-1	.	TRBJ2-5	TGCGCCAGCAGCGAGGGTATTGGGGAGACCCAGTACTTC	CASSEGIGETQYF
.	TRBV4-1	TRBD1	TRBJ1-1	TGCGCCAGCAGCCACGCGGGACAGGCGGATACTGAAGCTTTCTTT	CASSHAGQADTEAFF
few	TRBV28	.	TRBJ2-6	TGTGCCAGCAGTTTAGGGGTGCGGCTCCACTCTGGGGCCAACGTCCTGACTTTC	CASSLGVRLHSGANVLTF
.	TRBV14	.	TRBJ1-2	TGTGCCAGCAGCCCAACGGGAGGATGGAGGGGCTACACCTTC	CASSPTGGWRGYTF
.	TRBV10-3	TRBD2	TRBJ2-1	TGTGCCACGGAACTAGCGGGAGGAGGGAATGAGCAGTTCTTC	CATELAGGGNEQFF
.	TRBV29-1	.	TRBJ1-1	TGCAGCGTGACCCGAGGGGGAGTGAACACTGAAGCTTTCTTT	CSVTRGGVNTEAFF
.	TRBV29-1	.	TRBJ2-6	TGCAGCGTTTGGGTGATTAAATCCGCCGGATCCTCTGGGGCCAACGTCCTGACTTTC	CSVWVIKSAGSSGANVLTF